The entry that follows covers one T cell receptor (beta chain) sequence. What this receptor recognizes is not known. No base quality values were provided; no much bigger clone lies one nucleotide off. This sample is drawn from a study of T cell repertoires in cytomegalovirus infection (dated by TCRdb to the late 2010s). As for the study more broadly: Peptide stimulations targeted recently identified HLA-C-restricted CMV epitopes, whose presentation resists viral immunomodulation, together with well-studied HLA-B-restricted epitopes. Donor HLA type was relevant to the analysis, because carriage of CMV infection together with the matching HLA type was indicated by public TCR beta signatures.

Instrument on record: Illumina HiSeq 1500. TCRdb trimmed public reads at Q25 via fastp, called clones via MiXCR and kept in-frame beta chains. Every CDR3 protein is listed once, alongside the most common genes and DNA of its rows. This sample gives some 800,000 distinct CDR3 sequences in total; under 35% of them show up just once. Of the sample, about an eighth falls within the top ten clones. Per the publication, the treatment or condition label means: in vitro stimulation with specific CMV peptide epitopes to enrich CMV-specific T cells. Study-wide conclusions, independent of this receptor: The ex vivo response was dominated by HLA-C-restricted CMV-specific TCR beta clonotypes, which also provided the single most frequent clonotype in two of eight donors. Carriers of CMV infection plus the relevant HLA type were discriminated by the cumulative frequency of public TCR beta family members in the study cohort and in an independent 352-donor cohort.

This sequence was found in a human donor in good health (CMV status not recorded). Some clones in this sample may be carry-over from other donors' samples. Specimen: cultured CD8+ T cells from PBMCs, collected from culture after CMV antigen stimulation.

The CDR3 amino acid sequence is: CASSLTVMDTEAFF. The base sequence is TGTGCCAGCAGTTTGACAGTAATGGACACTGAAGCTTTCTTT. The sequence links TRBV7-9 to TRBJ1-1; a weak D assignment points to TRBD1 (5 bases agree). CDR1 and CDR2 were assigned from the germline V gene (reference sequence) as SEHNR and FQNEAQ. The germline ends are 14 bases apart after V is trimmed by 6 bases and J by 3 bases. The CDR3 holds 14 amino acids from the cysteine to the phenylalanine. The DNA shown is the 42-base CDR3, in frame from base 1.